This TCR beta chain emerged from a study of naive and memory T cell subsets. In its sample, this clonotype was seen many times. Its specificity is not known. Germline V gives CDR1 MNHEY, CDR2 SVGAGI. Germline trimming cut 3 bases from V and 0 bases from J; bases unmatched to any gene: 11. This CDR3 has 19 residues. Study findings and constraints: The RNA method is potentially sensitive to activation and differentiation changes.

An oligonucleotide containing a UMI was ligated to the 3' end of TCR cDNA. Adult healthy volunteers gave 2.5 ml peripheral blood for whole-blood RNA. Amplification of ligated cDNA took four PCR rounds with SP2 and nested alpha and beta constant primers. Reverse transcription of blood and skin TCR RNA was primed at alpha and beta constant regions. One entry per CDR3 protein results from TCRdb running MiXCR on the 5' RACE reads. Counted here are 25,000 to 35,000 distinct CDR3 sequences, roughly 17% occurring once; the ten biggest clones make up roughly 2.5%. The receptor was derived from a female donor in good health. V gene TRBV6-5 combines with J gene TRBJ2-1, with 10 bases identical to TRBD1. Here the CDR3 reads CASSYGGQGLGLSYNEQFF. As DNA, the CDR3 is TGTGCCAGCAGTTATGGGGGACAGGGGTTAGGTCTCTCCTACAATGAGCAGTTCTTC.